A selection of T cell receptor beta chains follows, all from one sample in a study of graft-versus-host responses after intestinal transplantation. Sequenced by immunoSEQ multiplex PCR; TCRdb stores in-frame clones only, minus some. The sample lists 9,500 to 15,000 clones, 60% to 75% occurring once. The sample was ileum tissue, taken around 4.5 months after intestinal transplantation. The receptors derive from a human patient who received an intestinal transplant, so some T cells may come from the graft donor. Each CDR3 is given with its conserved first and last residue. D genes are given only for firm matches. Size values are once, few and many counts, or a class for expanded clones, and some rows have none.

abundance: few
j_gene: TRBJ2-3
v_gene: TRBV11-2
d_gene: .
CDR3nt: TGTGCCAGCAGCTTAGCCTACTTAGGGGGAGCGCAGTATTTT
CDR3aa: CASSLAYLGGAQYF

abundance: .
j_gene: TRBJ2-1
v_gene: TRBV5-1
d_gene: .
CDR3nt: TGCGCCAGCAGCGGGGGGTCGGCAGATGAGCAGTTCTTC
CDR3aa: CASSGGSADEQFF

abundance: .
j_gene: TRBJ1-1
v_gene: TRBV2
d_gene: TRBD1
CDR3nt: TGTGCCAGCCTAGAAGACTCTAGACAGGGATTCGCTGAAGCTTTCTTT
CDR3aa: CASLEDSRQGFAEAFF

abundance: .
j_gene: TRBJ2-3
v_gene: TRBV2
d_gene: TRBD2
CDR3nt: TGTGCCAGCGGGGTAGCGGGGGGGCGGGTCACAGATACGCAGTATTTT
CDR3aa: CASGVAGGRVTDTQYF

abundance: .
j_gene: TRBJ2-2
v_gene: TRBV6-5
d_gene: .
CDR3nt: TGTGCCAGCAGTTACTCGCAGGGCACCGGGGAGCTGTTTTTT
CDR3aa: CASSYSQGTGELFF

abundance: .
j_gene: TRBJ1-5
v_gene: TRBV7-8
d_gene: .
CDR3nt: TGTGCCAGCAGCACTAGACATAGCAATCAGCCCCAGCATTTT
CDR3aa: CASSTRHSNQPQHF

abundance: .
j_gene: TRBJ2-7
v_gene: TRBV9
d_gene: TRBD2
CDR3nt: TGTGCCAGCAGCTTCGGACTAGCGGGGGGGCCCCCCGAGCAGTACTTC
CDR3aa: CASSFGLAGGPPEQYF

abundance: .
j_gene: TRBJ1-5
v_gene: TRBV4-1
d_gene: .
CDR3nt: TGCGCCAGCAGCCAAGCGGCAGGGTTTCAGCCCCAGCATTTT
CDR3aa: CASSQAAGFQPQHF

abundance: .
j_gene: TRBJ1-4
v_gene: TRBV4-1
d_gene: .
CDR3nt: TGCGCCAGCAGCCAAGGACAGATTAATGAAAAACTGTTTTTT
CDR3aa: CASSQGQINEKLFF

abundance: .
j_gene: TRBJ2-1
v_gene: TRBV4-3
d_gene: .
CDR3nt: TGCGCCAGCAGCCAAGCCGGGGGTAGGGGTGGGAATGAGCAGTTCTTC
CDR3aa: CASSQAGGRGGNEQFF

abundance: once
j_gene: TRBJ1-2
v_gene: TRBV9
d_gene: .
CDR3nt: TGTGCCAACAGCGTAAAGGGGATCGGCTATGGCTACACCTTC
CDR3aa: CANSVKGIGYGYTF

abundance: .
j_gene: TRBJ2-3
v_gene: TRBV7-6
d_gene: TRBD2
CDR3nt: TGTGCCAGCAGCCCCCCGGAAGCGGGATTAGATACGCAGTATTTT
CDR3aa: CASSPPEAGLDTQYF

abundance: .
j_gene: TRBJ1-3
v_gene: TRBV4-2
d_gene: TRBD1
CDR3nt: TGTGCCAGCAGCCAAGAGTGGGGGACAGGGGTTGGAAACACCATATATTTT
CDR3aa: CASSQEWGTGVGNTIYF

abundance: .
j_gene: TRBJ2-7
v_gene: TRBV7-8
d_gene: TRBD1
CDR3nt: TGTGCCAGCAGCGGCACCGGGACAGGGGGGGAGCAGTACTTC
CDR3aa: CASSGTGTGGEQYF

abundance: .
j_gene: TRBJ2-5
v_gene: TRBV5-1
d_gene: TRBD2
CDR3nt: TGCGCCAGCGCGGACGGGGGGGGAGACCAAGAGACCCAGTACTTC
CDR3aa: CASADGGGDQETQYF

abundance: .
j_gene: TRBJ2-5
v_gene: TRBV20-1
d_gene: .
CDR3nt: TGCAGTGCCACGAGGACCCAGTACTTC
CDR3aa: CSATRTQYF

abundance: .
j_gene: TRBJ1-1
v_gene: TRBV28
d_gene: .
CDR3nt: TGTGCCAGCACATTTCCTTCGACAGCACTGAACACTGAAGCTTTCTTT
CDR3aa: CASTFPSTALNTEAFF

abundance: .
j_gene: TRBJ2-1
v_gene: TRBV11-2
d_gene: .
CDR3nt: TGTGCCAGCAGCTTTCGCGTAACTGCTCCGTACAATGAGCAGTTCTTC
CDR3aa: CASSFRVTAPYNEQFF

abundance: .
j_gene: TRBJ2-1
v_gene: TRBV5-6
d_gene: .
CDR3nt: TGTGCCAGCAGCTTCGGCAGGGGCTACAATGAGCAGTTCTTC
CDR3aa: CASSFGRGYNEQFF

abundance: .
j_gene: TRBJ2-7
v_gene: TRBV6-5
d_gene: .
CDR3nt: TGTGCCAGCAGCCCCTCGGAGCGGCTCAACGAGCAGTACTTC
CDR3aa: CASSPSERLNEQYF

abundance: .
j_gene: TRBJ1-1
v_gene: TRBV11-2
d_gene: .
CDR3nt: TGTGCCAGCAGCATCGGGACAAGCATTTCCACTGAAGCTTTCTTT
CDR3aa: CASSIGTSISTEAFF